A selection of T cell receptor beta chains follows, all from one sample in a study of siplizumab effects on memory and regulatory T cells. TCRdb's table, derived via immunoSEQ multiplex PCR, lists solely in-frame clones and lacks some. The sample carries 110,000 or so clones, around 93% recorded once. Sequenced: non-Treg CD4+ T cells sorted from blood. These receptors came from a human donor in good health. CDR3s include the opening cysteine and the closing phenylalanine or tryptophan. D genes are given only for firm matches. Not all rows give a size; the values are once, few, many and, for expanded clones, a class.

NA	TRBV11-2	TRBJ1-4	15	NA	TGTGCCAGCAGCTTACAGGGGCGTAGTAATGAAAAACTGTTTTTT	CASSLQGRSNEKLFF
NA	TRBV19	TRBJ2-2	12	NA	TGTGCCAGTAGTATAAGGACCGGGGAGCTGTTTTTT	CASSIRTGELFF
NA	TRBV12-5	TRBJ1-2	13	NA	TGTGCTAGTGGTTCTGGGCTACGGGGCGGCTACACCTTC	CASGSGLRGGYTF
NA	TRBV9	TRBJ2-1	16	NA	TGTGCCAGCAGCGTAGCCTACGCCCCGGGGGCGTATGAGCAGTTCTTC	CASSVAYAPGAYEQFF
NA	TRBV5-1	TRBJ2-2	14	NA	TGCGCCAGCAACCTTTTTGCTGGCACCGGGGAGCTGTTTTTT	CASNLFAGTGELFF
TRBD2	TRBV4-2	TRBJ2-7	16	NA	TGTGCCAGCAGCCAATCTATTGGGGACTACTCCTACGAGCAGTACTTC	CASSQSIGDYSYEQYF
TRBD1	TRBV19	TRBJ2-5	15	NA	TGTGCCAGTAGTATACGGACAGGGACAAGGGAGACCCAGTACTTC	CASSIRTGTRETQYF
TRBD1	TRBV27	TRBJ2-3	16	NA	TGTGCCAGCAGTTCTCCCCGAGACAGGGCCACAGATACGCAGTATTTT	CASSSPRDRATDTQYF
NA	TRBV29-1	TRBJ1-1	14	NA	TGCAGCGTTGACTTGAGCAGGGTGAGCACTGAAGCTTTCTTT	CSVDLSRVSTEAFF
TRBD1	TRBV6-1	TRBJ1-2	14	NA	TGTGCCAGCAGTAGGACAGGCACTAACTATGGCTACACCTTC	CASSRTGTNYGYTF
NA	TRBV4-1	TRBJ1-1	15	NA	TGCGCCAGCAGCCAACTCACGGGCATGAACACTGAAGCTTTCTTT	CASSQLTGMNTEAFF
TRBD1	TRBV6-6	TRBJ2-7	14	NA	TGTGCCAGCAGTTACGGGACAGGGACCTACGAGCAGTACTTC	CASSYGTGTYEQYF
TRBD1	TRBV30	TRBJ1-4	19	once	TGTGCCTGGAGTGTACTTGGGACAGGGGGCGCCCCGGAGAATGAAAAACTGTTTTTT	CAWSVLGTGGAPENEKLFF
TRBD1	TRBV6-1	TRBJ1-6	17	NA	TGTGCCAGCAGTGCAGGGGGCGGGGGCTTGGGAGGATCACCCCTCCACTTT	CASSAGGGGLGGSPLHF
NA	TRBV27	TRBJ2-5	13	NA	TGTGCCAGCAGTTTGAGGGGGGAAGAGACCCAGTACTTC	CASSLRGEETQYF
NA	TRBV27	TRBJ2-5	15	NA	TGTGCCAGCAGTACCATCCGGGGCAGCCCAGAGACCCAGTACTTC	CASSTIRGSPETQYF
NA	TRBV7-2	TRBJ1-6	14	NA	TGTGCCAGCAGTCCGGGGAACAGTAATTCACCCCTCCACTTT	CASSPGNSNSPLHF
NA	TRBV7-9	TRBJ1-1	12	NA	TGTGCCAGCAGCTTCACGGGGACTGAAGCTTTCTTT	CASSFTGTEAFF
NA	TRBV5-6	TRBJ2-7	12	once	TGTGCCAGCAGCTTGATTTTTTACGAGCAGTACTTC	CASSLIFYEQYF
NA	TRBV29-1	TRBJ1-4	13	NA	TGCAGCGGGGGGGGGACCGCTAATGAAAAACTGTTTTTT	CSGGGTANEKLFF
TRBD2	TRBV7-9	TRBJ2-3	16	NA	TGTGCCAGCAGCTTAGGGCCTAGCGGGGGCACAGATACGCAGTATTTT	CASSLGPSGGTDTQYF
NA	TRBV6-5	TRBJ1-5	15	once	TGTGCCAGCAGTTACTCGGCGTATAGCAATCAGCCCCAGCATTTT	CASSYSAYSNQPQHF